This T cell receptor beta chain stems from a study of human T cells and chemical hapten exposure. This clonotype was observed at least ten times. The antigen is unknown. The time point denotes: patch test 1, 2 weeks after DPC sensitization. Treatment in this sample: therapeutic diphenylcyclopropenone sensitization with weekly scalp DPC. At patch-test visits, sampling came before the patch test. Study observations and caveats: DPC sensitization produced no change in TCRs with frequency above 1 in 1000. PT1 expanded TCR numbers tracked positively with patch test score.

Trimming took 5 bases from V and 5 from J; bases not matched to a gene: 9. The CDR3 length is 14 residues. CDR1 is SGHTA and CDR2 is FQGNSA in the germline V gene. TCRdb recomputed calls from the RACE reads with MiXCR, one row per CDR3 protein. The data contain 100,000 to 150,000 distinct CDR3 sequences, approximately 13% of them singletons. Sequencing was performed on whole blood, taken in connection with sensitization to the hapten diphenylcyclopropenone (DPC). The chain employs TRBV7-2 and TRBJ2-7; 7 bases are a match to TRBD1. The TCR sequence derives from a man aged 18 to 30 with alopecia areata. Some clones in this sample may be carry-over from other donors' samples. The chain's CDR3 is CASSPRQGMDEQYF. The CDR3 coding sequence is TGTGCCAGCAGCCCCCGACAGGGTATGGACGAGCAGTACTTC.